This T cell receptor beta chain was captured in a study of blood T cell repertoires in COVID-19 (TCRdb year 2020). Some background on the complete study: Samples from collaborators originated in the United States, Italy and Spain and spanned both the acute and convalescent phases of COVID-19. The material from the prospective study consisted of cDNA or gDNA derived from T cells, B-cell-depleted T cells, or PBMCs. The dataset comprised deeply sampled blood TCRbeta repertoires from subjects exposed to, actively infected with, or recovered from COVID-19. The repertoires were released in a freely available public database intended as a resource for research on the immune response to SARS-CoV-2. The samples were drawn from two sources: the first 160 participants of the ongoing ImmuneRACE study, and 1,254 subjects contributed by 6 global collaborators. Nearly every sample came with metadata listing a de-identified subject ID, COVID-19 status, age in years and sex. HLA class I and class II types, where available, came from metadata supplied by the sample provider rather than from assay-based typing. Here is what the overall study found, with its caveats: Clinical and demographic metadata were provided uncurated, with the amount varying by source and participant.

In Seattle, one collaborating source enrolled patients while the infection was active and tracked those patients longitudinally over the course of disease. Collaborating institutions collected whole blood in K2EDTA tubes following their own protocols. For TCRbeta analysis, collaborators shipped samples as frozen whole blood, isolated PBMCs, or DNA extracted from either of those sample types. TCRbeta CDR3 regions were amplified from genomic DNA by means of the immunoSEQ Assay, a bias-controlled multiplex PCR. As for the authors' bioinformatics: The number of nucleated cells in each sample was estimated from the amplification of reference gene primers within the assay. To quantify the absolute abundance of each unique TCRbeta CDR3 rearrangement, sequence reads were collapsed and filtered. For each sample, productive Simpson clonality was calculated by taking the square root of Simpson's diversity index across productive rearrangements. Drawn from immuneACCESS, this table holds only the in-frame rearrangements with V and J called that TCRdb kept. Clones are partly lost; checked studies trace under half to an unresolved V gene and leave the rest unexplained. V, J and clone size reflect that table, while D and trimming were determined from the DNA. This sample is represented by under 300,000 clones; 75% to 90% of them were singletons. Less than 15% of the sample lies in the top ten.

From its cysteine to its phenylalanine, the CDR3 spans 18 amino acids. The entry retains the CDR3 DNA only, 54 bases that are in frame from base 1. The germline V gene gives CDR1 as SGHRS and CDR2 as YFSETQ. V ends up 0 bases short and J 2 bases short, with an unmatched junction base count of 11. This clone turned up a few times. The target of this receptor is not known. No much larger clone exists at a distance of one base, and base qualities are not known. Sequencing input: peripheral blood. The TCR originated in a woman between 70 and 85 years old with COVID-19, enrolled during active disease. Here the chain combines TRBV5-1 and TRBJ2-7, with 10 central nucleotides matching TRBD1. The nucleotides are TGCGCCAGCAGCTTGGGGCGCGAACCGGGACAGGGGACCTACGAGCAGTACTTC. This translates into CASSLGREPGQGTYEQYF.